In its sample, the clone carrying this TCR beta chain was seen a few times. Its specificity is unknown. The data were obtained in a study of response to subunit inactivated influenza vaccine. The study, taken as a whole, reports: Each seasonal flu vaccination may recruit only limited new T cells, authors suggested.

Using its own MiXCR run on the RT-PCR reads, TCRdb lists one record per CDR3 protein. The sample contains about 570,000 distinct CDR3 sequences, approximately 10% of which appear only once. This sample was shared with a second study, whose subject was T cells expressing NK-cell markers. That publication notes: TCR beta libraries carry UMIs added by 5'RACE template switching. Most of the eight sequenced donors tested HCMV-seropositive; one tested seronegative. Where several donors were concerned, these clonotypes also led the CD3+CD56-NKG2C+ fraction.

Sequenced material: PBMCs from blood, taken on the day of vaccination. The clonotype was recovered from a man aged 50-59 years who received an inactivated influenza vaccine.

DNA for the CDR3: TGCAGTGCTAGCCCCTTCTCTGGGGCCAACGTCCTGACTTTC. This codes for CSASPFSGANVLTF. The chain has TRBV20-1 and TRBJ2-6; D unclear. Between the trimmed V and J ends, which lost 3 bases and 0 bases, there was a span of 6 bases. The CDR3 extends over 14 amino acids. Germline loops: CDR1 DFQATT, CDR2 SNEGSKA (reference sequence).